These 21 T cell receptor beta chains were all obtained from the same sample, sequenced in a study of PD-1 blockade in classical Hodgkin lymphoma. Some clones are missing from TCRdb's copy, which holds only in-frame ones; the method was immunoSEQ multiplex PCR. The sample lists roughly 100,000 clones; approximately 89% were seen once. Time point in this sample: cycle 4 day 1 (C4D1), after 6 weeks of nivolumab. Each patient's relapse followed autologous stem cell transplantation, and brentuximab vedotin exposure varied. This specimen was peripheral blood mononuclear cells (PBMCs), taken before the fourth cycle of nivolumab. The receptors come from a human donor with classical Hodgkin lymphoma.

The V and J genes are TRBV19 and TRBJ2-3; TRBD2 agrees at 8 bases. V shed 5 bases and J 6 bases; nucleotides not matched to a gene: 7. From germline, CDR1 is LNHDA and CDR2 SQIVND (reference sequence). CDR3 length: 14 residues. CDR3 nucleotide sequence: TGTGCCAGTAGTTCAAGCGGGAGAACGGATACGCAGTATTTT. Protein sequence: CASSSSGRTDTQYF.

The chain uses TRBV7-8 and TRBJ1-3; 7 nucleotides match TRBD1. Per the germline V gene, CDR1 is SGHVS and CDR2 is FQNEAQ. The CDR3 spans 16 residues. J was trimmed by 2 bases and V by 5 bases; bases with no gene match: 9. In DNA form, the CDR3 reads TGTGCCAGCAGCCCAACAGGGGTTAGGGCTGGAAACACCATATATTTT. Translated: CASSPTGVRAGNTIYF.

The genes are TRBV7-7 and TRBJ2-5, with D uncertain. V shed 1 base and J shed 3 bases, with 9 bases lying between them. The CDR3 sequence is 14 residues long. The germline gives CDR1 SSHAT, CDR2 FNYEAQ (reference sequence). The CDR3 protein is CASSLGLAEETQYF. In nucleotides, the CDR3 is TGTGCCAGCAGCTTAGGGTTAGCCGAAGAGACCCAGTACTTC.

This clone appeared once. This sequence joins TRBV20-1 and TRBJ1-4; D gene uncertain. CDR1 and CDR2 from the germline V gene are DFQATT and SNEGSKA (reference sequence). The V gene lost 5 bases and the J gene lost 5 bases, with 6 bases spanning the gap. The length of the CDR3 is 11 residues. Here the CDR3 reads CSAELNEKLFF. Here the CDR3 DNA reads TGCAGTGCTGAATTGAATGAAAAACTGTTTTTT.

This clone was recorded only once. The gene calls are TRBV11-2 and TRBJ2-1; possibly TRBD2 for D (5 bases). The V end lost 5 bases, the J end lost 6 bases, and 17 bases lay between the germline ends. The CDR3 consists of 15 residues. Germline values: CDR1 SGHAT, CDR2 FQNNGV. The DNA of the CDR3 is TGTGCCAGCAGCCTGCGTGAATTTGGAGGCAATGAGCAGTTCTTC. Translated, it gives CASSLREFGGNEQFF.

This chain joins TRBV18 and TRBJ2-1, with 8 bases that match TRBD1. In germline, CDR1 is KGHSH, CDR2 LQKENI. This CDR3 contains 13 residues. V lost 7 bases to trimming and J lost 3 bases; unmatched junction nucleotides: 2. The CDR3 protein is CASCTGGYNEQFF. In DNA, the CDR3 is TGTGCCAGCTGCACAGGGGGCTACAATGAGCAGTTCTTC.

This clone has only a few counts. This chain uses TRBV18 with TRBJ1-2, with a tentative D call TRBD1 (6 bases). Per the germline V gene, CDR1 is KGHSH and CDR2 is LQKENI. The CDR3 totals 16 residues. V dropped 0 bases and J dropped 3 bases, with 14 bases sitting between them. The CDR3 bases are TGTGCCAGCTCACCACCAATATACAGGGACGACTATGGCTACACCTTC. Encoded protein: CASSPPIYRDDYGYTF. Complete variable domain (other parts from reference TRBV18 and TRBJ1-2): NAGVMQNPRHLVRRRGQEARLRCSPMKGHSHVYWYRQLPEEGLKFMVYLQKENIIDESGMPKERFSAEFPKEGPSILRIQQVVRGDSAAYFCASSPPIYRDDYGYTFGSGTRLTVV.

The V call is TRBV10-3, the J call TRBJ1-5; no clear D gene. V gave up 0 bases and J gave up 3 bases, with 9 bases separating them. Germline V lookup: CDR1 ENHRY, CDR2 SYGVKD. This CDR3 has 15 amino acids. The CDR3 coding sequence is TGTGCCATCAGTGAGTCATGGGTCCTCAATCAGCCCCAGCATTTT. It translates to CAISESWVLNQPQHF.

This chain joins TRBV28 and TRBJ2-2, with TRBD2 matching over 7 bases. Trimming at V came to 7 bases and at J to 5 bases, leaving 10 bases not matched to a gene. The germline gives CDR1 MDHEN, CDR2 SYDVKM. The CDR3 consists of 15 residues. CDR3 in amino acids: CASNSGGSPTGELFF. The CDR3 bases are TGTGCCAGCAATTCGGGAGGCTCTCCAACCGGGGAGCTGTTTTTT.

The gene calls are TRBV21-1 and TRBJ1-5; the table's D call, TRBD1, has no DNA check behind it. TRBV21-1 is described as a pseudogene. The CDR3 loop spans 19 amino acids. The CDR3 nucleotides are TGTGCCAGCAGTCCCCTCCTCGCACAGGGAATGGAAAGCAATCAGCCCCAGCATTTT. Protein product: CASSPLLAQGMESNQPQHF.

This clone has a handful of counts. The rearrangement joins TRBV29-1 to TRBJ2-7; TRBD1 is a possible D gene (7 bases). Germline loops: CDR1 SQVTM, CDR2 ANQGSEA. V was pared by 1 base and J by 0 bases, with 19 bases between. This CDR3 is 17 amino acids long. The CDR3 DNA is TGCAGCGTTGAAGGCGGGACAGATCCTTTGTCCTCCTACGAGCAGTACTTC. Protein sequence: CSVEGGTDPLSSYEQYF.

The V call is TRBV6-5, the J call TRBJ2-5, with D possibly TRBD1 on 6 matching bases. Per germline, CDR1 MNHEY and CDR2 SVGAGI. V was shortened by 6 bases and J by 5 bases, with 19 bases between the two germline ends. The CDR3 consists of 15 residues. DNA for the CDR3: TGTGCCAGCAGGAGGATGGGGGCCTTGTGGGAGACCCAGTACTTC. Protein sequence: CASRRMGALWETQYF.

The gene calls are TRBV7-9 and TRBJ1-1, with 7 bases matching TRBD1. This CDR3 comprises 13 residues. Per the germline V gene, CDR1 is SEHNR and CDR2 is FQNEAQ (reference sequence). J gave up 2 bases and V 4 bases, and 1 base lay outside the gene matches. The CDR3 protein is CASSWDSNTEAFF. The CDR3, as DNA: TGTGCCAGCAGCTGGGACAGCAACACTGAAGCTTTCTTT.

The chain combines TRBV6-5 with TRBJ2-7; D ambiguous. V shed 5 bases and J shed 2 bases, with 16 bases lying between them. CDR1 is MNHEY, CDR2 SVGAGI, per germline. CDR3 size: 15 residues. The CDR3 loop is CASSTPRAAAYEQYF. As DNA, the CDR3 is TGTGCCAGCAGTACCCCCCGAGCCGCAGCCTACGAGCAGTACTTC.

The CDR3 region is CASSLLPTSRETQYF. The CDR3 nucleotides read TGTGCCAGCAGTCTACTCCCGACTAGCAGGGAGACCCAGTACTTC. This chain joins TRBV28 and TRBJ2-5, with TRBD2 identical over 7 bases. V trimming: 5 bases; J trimming: 5 bases; junction bases outside the gene matches: 11. This CDR3 has 15 amino acids. Germline lookup yields CDR1 MDHEN and CDR2 SYDVKM.

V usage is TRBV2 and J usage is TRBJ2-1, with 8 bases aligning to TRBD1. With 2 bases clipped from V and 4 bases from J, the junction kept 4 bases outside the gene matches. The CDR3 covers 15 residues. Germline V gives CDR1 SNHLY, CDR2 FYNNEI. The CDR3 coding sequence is TGTGCCAGCAGTGAACATGGGACAGGATACAATGAGCAGTTCTTC. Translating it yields CASSEHGTGYNEQFF.

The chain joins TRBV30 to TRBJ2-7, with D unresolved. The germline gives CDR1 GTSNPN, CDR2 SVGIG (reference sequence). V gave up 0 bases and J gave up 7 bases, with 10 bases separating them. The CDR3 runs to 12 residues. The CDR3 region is CAWSVPGVEQYF. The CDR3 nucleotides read TGTGCCTGGAGTGTACCCGGCGTAGAGCAGTACTTC.

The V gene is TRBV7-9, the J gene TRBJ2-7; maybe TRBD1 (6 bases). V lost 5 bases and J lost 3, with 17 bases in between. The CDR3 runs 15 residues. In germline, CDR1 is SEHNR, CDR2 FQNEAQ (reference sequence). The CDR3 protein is CASSPGTGRVYEQYF. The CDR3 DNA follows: TGTGCCAGCAGCCCGGGTACAGGGCGAGTCTACGAGCAGTACTTC.

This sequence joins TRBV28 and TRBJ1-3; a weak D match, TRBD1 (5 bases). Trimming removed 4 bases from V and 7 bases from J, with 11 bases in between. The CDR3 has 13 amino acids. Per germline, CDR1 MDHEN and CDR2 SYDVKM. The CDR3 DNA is TGTGCCAGCAGTTCGGGGACGGGGAACACCATATATTTT. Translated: CASSSGTGNTIYF.

The CDR3 coding sequence is TGTGCCAGCGTACAAATAGATAGCAATCAGCCCCAGCATTTT. It is translated as CASVQIDSNQPQHF. V gene TRBV28 combines with J gene TRBJ1-5, with D unclear. Trimming took 8 bases from V and 0 from J, leaving 11 bases between them. The CDR3 runs 14 residues. Germline loops: CDR1 MDHEN, CDR2 SYDVKM.

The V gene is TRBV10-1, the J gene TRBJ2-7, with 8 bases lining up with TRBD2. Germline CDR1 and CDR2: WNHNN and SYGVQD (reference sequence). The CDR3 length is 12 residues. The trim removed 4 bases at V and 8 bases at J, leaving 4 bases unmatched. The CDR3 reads CASSANSGKQYF. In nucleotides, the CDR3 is TGCGCCAGCAGTGCGAATAGCGGGAAGCAGTACTTC.